The 22 T cell receptor beta chains below come from one sample, sequenced in a study of blood T cell repertoires in COVID-19. Clones were read by immunoSEQ multiplex PCR, and TCRdb kept only the in-frame ones, dropping some. The table includes 110,000 to 150,000 clones, around 90% detected once. Sequenced input: peripheral blood. The source of these receptors is a human donor in a cohort sampled during active COVID-19.

The sample holds a few counts of this clone. J is TRBJ2-3 and V is TRBV4-1; no definite D call. The CDR3 totals 15 residues. CDR1 and CDR2 from the germline V gene are MGHRA and YSYEKL. V was clipped by 3 bases and J by 6 bases, with 16 bases between them. CDR3 in amino acids: CASSHESWSEDTQYF. CDR3 bases: TGCGCCAGCAGCCACGAAAGCTGGTCGGAGGATACGCAGTATTTT.

Concerning this clone itself: A read error may produce the germline difference seen at one junction end. The chain has TRBV7-7 and TRBJ2-2; the match to TRBD1 covers 7 bases. CDR3 length: 17 residues. Germline V gene lookup returns CDR1 SSHAT and CDR2 FNYEAQ (reference sequence). CDR3 region: CASSFVPRGRGTGELFF. The CDR3 nucleotides are TGTGCTAGCAGCTTTGTCCCCAGGGGGAGAGGCACCGGGGAGCTGTTTTTT.

The V gene is TRBV3-1 (or the pseudogene TRBV3-2), the J gene TRBJ2-3; 8 nucleotides agree with TRBD1. V dropped 11 bases and J dropped 4; count of bases not matched to a gene: 5. This CDR3 has 12 residues. CDR1 and CDR2 from the germline V gene are LGHDT and YNNKEL (reference sequence). In nucleotides, the CDR3 is TGTGCCGCCCAGGGGGCGGCAGATACGCAGTATTTT. The encoded protein is CAAQGAADTQYF.

This rearrangement joins TRBV3-1 (or the pseudogene TRBV3-2) to TRBJ2-3, with 7 nucleotides matching TRBD2. The CDR3 extends over 15 amino acids. V shed 2 bases and J 0 bases; nucleotides not matched to a gene: 2. Germline V gives CDR1 LGHDT, CDR2 YNNKEL (reference sequence). Written as DNA, the CDR3 is TGTGCCAGCAGCCAATCCGGGGGGAGCACAGATACGCAGTATTTT. This gives the protein CASSQSGGSTDTQYF.

This chain links TRBV28 with TRBJ1-2, with D tentatively TRBD1 (6 bases). There are 16 residues in the CDR3. Looked up from germline, CDR1 is MDHEN and CDR2 is SYDVKM. Trimming took off 5 bases at V and 4 bases at J, with 20 bases between the two ends. This CDR3 reads CASSPINRQESYGYTF. DNA of the CDR3: TGTGCCAGCAGTCCAATCAATAGACAGGAGAGCTATGGCTACACCTTC.

The CDR3 spells CASSVLAGGTGTDTQYF. The DNA of the CDR3 is TGTGCCAGCAGCGTCCTAGCGGGGGGGACTGGCACAGATACGCAGTATTTT. This sequence joins TRBV13 and TRBJ2-3; TRBD2 matches at 12 bases. The CDR3 totals 17 residues. V lost 5 bases and J lost 1; bases outside the gene matches: 7. Germline V gene sequence: CDR1 PRHDT, CDR2 FYEKMQ (reference sequence).

V gene TRBV7-2 combines with J gene TRBJ2-5; 9 bases line up with TRBD2. Trimming cost V 1 base and J 1 base; bases outside gene matches: 4. This CDR3 contains 16 residues. Germline loops: CDR1 SGHTA, CDR2 FQGNSA. The CDR3 sequence is CASSLGAAGGQETQYF. In DNA form, the CDR3 reads TGTGCCAGCAGCTTAGGGGCAGCGGGAGGCCAAGAGACCCAGTACTTC.

The chain carries TRBV7-8 and TRBJ2-2; TRBD1 aligns across 10 bases. V lost 3 bases, J lost 15 bases, and 4 bases stayed unmatched. In germline, CDR1 is SGHVS, CDR2 FQNEAQ. This CDR3 has 12 residues. The CDR3 DNA follows: TGTGCCAGCAGCTTGCGGACAGGGGGGTTGTTTTTT. Translation: CASSLRTGGLFF.

This clone was observed a few times. J is TRBJ1-1 and V is TRBV3-1 (or the pseudogene TRBV3-2); D is perhaps TRBD1 (6 bases). Germline V gene data show CDR1 as LGHDT and CDR2 as YNNKEL (reference sequence). Trimming cost V 1 base and J 6 bases, with 21 bases left between them. The CDR3 length is 17 residues. The CDR3 spells CASSQVALNRAGAEAFF. The CDR3 DNA sequence: TGTGCCAGCAGCCAAGTCGCCCTAAATAGGGCAGGGGCTGAAGCTTTCTTT.

The rearrangement joins TRBV28 to TRBJ1-6; the D gene is possibly TRBD1 (6 bases). CDR1 is MDHEN and CDR2 is SYDVKM in the germline V gene. This CDR3 comprises 14 residues. V gave up 7 bases and J gave up 7 bases, with 14 bases separating them. The CDR3 here is CASNPPGANSPLHF. Here the CDR3 DNA reads TGTGCCAGCAACCCACCAGGGGCCAATTCACCCCTCCACTTT.

The J gene is TRBJ2-7, the V gene TRBV27; D uncertain. Per the germline V gene, CDR1 is MNHEY and CDR2 is SMNVEV (reference sequence). The CDR3 covers 12 residues. V was clipped by 6 bases and J by 0 bases, with 6 bases between them. The CDR3 here is CASSYSSYEQYF. CDR3 in DNA: TGTGCCAGCAGCTATAGCTCCTACGAGCAGTACTTC.

The chain links TRBV27 to TRBJ2-3; tentative D call: TRBD2 (5 bases). V dropped 6 bases and J dropped 7 bases, with 8 bases sitting between them. The CDR3 spans 11 residues. The germline gives CDR1 MNHEY, CDR2 SMNVEV (reference sequence). CDR3 region: CASSLGNTQYF. The CDR3 nucleotides are TGTGCCAGCAGCCTCGGGAATACGCAGTATTTT.

The rearrangement uses TRBV6-5 and TRBJ1-2; TRBD1 matches 8 bases. The CDR3 consists of 13 residues. V trimming: 6 bases; J trimming: 6 bases; junction bases outside the gene matches: 6. Germline CDR1 MNHEY, CDR2 SVGAGI. The CDR3 here is CASSRQGMDGYTF. DNA of the CDR3: TGTGCCAGCAGCAGACAGGGGATGGATGGCTACACCTTC.

This chain links TRBV3-1 (or the pseudogene TRBV3-2) with TRBJ2-7; TRBD1 might be the D (6 bases). The CDR3 consists of 15 residues. V lost 4 bases and J 4 bases, leaving 17 bases between the germline ends. Germline V gene lookup returns CDR1 LGHDT and CDR2 YNNKEL (reference sequence). This CDR3 reads CASSPGGIQGYEQYF. CDR3 DNA: TGTGCCAGCAGCCCTGGGGGTATTCAGGGGTACGAGCAGTACTTC.

The genes are TRBV7-2 and TRBJ1-4; 7 nucleotides agree with TRBD1. Germline CDR1 reads SGHTA; CDR2 reads FQGNSA. This CDR3 has 14 residues. V lost 5 bases to trimming and J lost 5 bases; unmatched junction nucleotides: 5. CDR3 in amino acids: CASSAGTANEKLFF. The CDR3 nucleotides are TGTGCCAGCAGCGCCGGGACAGCAAATGAAAAACTGTTTTTT.

The gene calls are TRBV6-2 or TRBV6-3 and TRBJ2-5, with 10 positions matching TRBD2. From germline, CDR1 is MNHEY and CDR2 SVGEGT. V lost 2 bases to trimming and J lost 5 bases; unmatched junction nucleotides: 17. The CDR3 covers 19 residues. This CDR3 reads CASSYPRGLAGGPWETQYF. For the CDR3, the DNA is TGTGCCAGCAGTTACCCCAGAGGGTTAGCGGGGGGCCCCTGGGAGACCCAGTACTTC.

The rearrangement uses TRBV11-3 and TRBJ2-4; 7 bases line up with TRBD1. V was pared by 3 bases and J by 0 bases, with 11 bases of the junction left unmatched. Germline CDR1 and CDR2: SGHNT and YENEEA. The CDR3 is made up of 18 amino acids. The CDR3 loop reads CASSFAGTDDLAKNIQYF. The CDR3 region has the DNA TGTGCCAGCAGCTTCGCAGGGACAGACGACCTAGCCAAAAACATTCAGTACTTC.

The chain couples TRBV2 to TRBJ1-5; 8 bases are a match to TRBD1. There are 14 residues in the CDR3. CDR1 and CDR2 (germline): SNHLY, FYNNEI. With 4 bases clipped from V and 8 bases from J, the junction kept 7 bases outside the gene matches. CDR3 coding DNA: TGTGCCAGCAGTGGTTACAGGGGGAGCGAGCCCCAGCATTTT. This encodes CASSGYRGSEPQHF.

V and J are TRBV30 and TRBJ2-7; tentatively, D is TRBD2 (7 bases). CDR1 and CDR2 from the germline V gene are GTSNPN and SVGIG (reference sequence). Trimming left V 2 bases short and J 1 base short, with 12 bases between. This CDR3 is built from 14 residues. The CDR3 DNA reads TGTGCCTGGAGTCTAAAGGGGGGGTCCTACGAGCAGTACTTC. Protein sequence: CAWSLKGGSYEQYF.

The chain couples TRBV2 to TRBJ2-2; maybe TRBD2 (6 bases). Trimming stripped 7 bases from V and 1 base from J, with 16 bases between. Per the germline V gene, CDR1 is SNHLY and CDR2 is FYNNEI. This CDR3 spans 16 amino acids. CDR3 residues: CASIPLGGLNTGELFF. In nucleotides, the CDR3 is TGTGCCAGCATCCCTTTGGGGGGACTGAACACCGGGGAGCTGTTTTTT.

V usage is TRBV11-3 and J usage is TRBJ2-1; possible D gene TRBD2, 6 bases. Germline-derived CDR1 and CDR2 are SGHNT and YENEEA. With 4 bases removed from V and 5 bases from J, the gap between germline ends came to 15 bases. The CDR3 runs to 15 residues. This chain's CDR3 is CASSSTGTRNNEQFF. For the CDR3, the DNA is TGTGCCAGCAGCTCGACCGGGACTCGCAACAATGAGCAGTTCTTC. Full variable domain (rest looked up from reference TRBV11-3 and TRBJ2-1): EAGVVQSPRYKIIEKKQPVAFWCNPISGHNTLYWYLQNLGQGPELLIRYENEEAVDDSQLPKDRFSAERLKGVDSTLKIQPAELGDSAVYLCASSSTGTRNNEQFFGPGTRLTVL.

The chain is built from TRBV6-2 or TRBV6-3 and TRBJ2-7, with D possibly TRBD2 on 5 matching bases. The CDR3 loop spans 13 amino acids. Trimming pared 5 bases from V and 3 bases from J, leaving 11 bases between. Germline V lookup: CDR1 MNHEY, CDR2 SVGEGT. CDR3 in DNA: TGTGCCAGCAGTCTAGCAGTAATCTACGAGCAGTACTTC. Protein sequence: CASSLAVIYEQYF.